This entry concerns a single T cell receptor (beta chain). TCRdb's table, derived via immunoSEQ multiplex PCR, lists solely in-frame clones and lacks some. The table records 40,000 to 55,000 clones, more than 70% of them present only once. This specimen belongs to a study of blood T cell repertoires in COVID-19. Looked up from germline, CDR1 is LNHDA and CDR2 is SQIVND (reference sequence). V dropped 4 bases and J dropped 6 bases, with 16 bases sitting between them. The CDR3 loop spans 15 amino acids. This clonotype was sampled from a human donor in a cohort sampled during active COVID-19. The chain uses TRBV19 and TRBJ1-5, with D maybe TRBD1 (5 bases). The sequenced sample was peripheral blood. For the CDR3, the DNA is TGTGCCAGTAGTACGCAGGGTTTTGATAGTCAGCCCCAGCATTTT. This translates into CASSTQGFDSQPQHF.